Shown below are 8 T cell receptor beta chains from a single sample sequenced in a study of Ad26.COV2.S vaccination and SARS-CoV-2 variants. Measured with immunoSEQ multiplex PCR; TCRdb has only the in-frame clones, and not every one. Of some 250,000 clones detected, around 87% appear once; the ten largest clones hold roughly 10%. Treatment noted: roughly 20 received Ad26.COV2.S at low or high dose, single or two shots; 5 received placebo; per-sample allocation not given. Day 63 following the first vaccine or placebo injection was when the samples were taken. The sample in question was peripheral blood, obtained in a trial of Ad26.COV2.S vaccine versus placebo. Every receptor here comes from a person aged 18-65 years who received the Ad26.COV2.S COVID-19 vaccine or a placebo.

This clone appeared a single time. The chain recombines TRBV7-8 with TRBJ1-2; 10 nucleotides agree with TRBD1. This CDR3 comprises 16 residues. V was clipped by 5 bases and J by 5 bases; unmatched bases: 11. Germline V gene sequence: CDR1 SGHVS, CDR2 FQNEAQ. CDR3 sequence: CASSTRTGGLLYGYTF. The CDR3 coding sequence is TGTGCCAGCAGCACCAGGACAGGGGGGCTCCTATATGGCTACACCTTC.

The chain uses TRBV6-2 or TRBV6-3 and TRBJ2-5, with TRBD2 matching over 11 bases. This CDR3 region has 13 residues. V gave up 4 bases and J gave up 11 bases; unmatched junction bases: 6. Germline assignment: CDR1 MNHEY and CDR2 SVGEGT. The CDR3 DNA reads TGTGCCAGCAGTTGGTCGACTAGCGGGGTGCAGTACTTC. Its translation: CASSWSTSGVQYF.

Comment on this clone: The same CDR3 can be traced to other DNA sequences in this sample. The chain recombines TRBV7-8 with TRBJ1-5; 8 bases are a match to TRBD1. The CDR3 totals 15 residues. Germline-derived CDR1 and CDR2 are SGHVS and FQNEAQ. J gave up 3 bases and V 7 bases, and 8 bases lay outside the gene matches. The CDR3 DNA reads as TGTGCCAGCACTATAAAGACAGGGGTCAATCAGCCCCAGCATTTT. It translates to CASTIKTGVNQPQHF.

This chain connects TRBV7-8 to TRBJ2-7; D is uncertain. Trimming shortened V by 2 bases and J by 4 bases, and 12 bases separated the two germline ends. Germline CDR1 is SGHVS and CDR2 is FQNEAQ. This CDR3 has 14 amino acids. The CDR3 protein is CASSLTARPYEQYF. Written as DNA, the CDR3 is TGTGCCAGCAGCTTAACAGCGAGGCCTTACGAGCAGTACTTC.

The chain employs TRBV5-1 and TRBJ2-1, with a possible D match to TRBD1 (6 bases). Germline V gene lookup returns CDR1 SGHRS and CDR2 YFSETQ. V shed 5 bases and J shed 8 bases, with 11 bases lying between them. This CDR3 is 12 amino acids long. In nucleotides, the CDR3 is TGCGCCAGCAGTAGCAGGGGAGATGAGCAGTTCTTC. Residues: CASSSRGDEQFF.

This clone was observed a single time. This chain links TRBV11-1 with TRBJ2-5, with D hard to call. The CDR3 is 12 residues long. Trimming pared 5 bases from V and 3 bases from J, leaving 7 bases between. Germline loops: CDR1 SGHAT, CDR2 FQDESV (reference sequence). The CDR3 loop is CASSRVEETQYF. CDR3 in DNA: TGTGCCAGCAGCCGGGTGGAAGAGACCCAGTACTTC. Variable domain in full (rest from reference TRBV11-1 and TRBJ2-5): EAEVAQSPRYKITEKSQAVAFWCDPISGHATLYWYRQILGQGPELLVQFQDESVVDDSQLPKDRFSAERLKGVDSTLKIQPAELGDSAMYLCASSRVEETQYFGPGTRLLVL.

V and J are TRBV10-3 and TRBJ1-2, with a tentative D call TRBD1 (5 bases). The CDR3 is 15 amino acids. Germline CDR1 reads ENHRY; CDR2 reads SYGVKD. V shed 1 base and J shed 0 bases, with 9 bases lying between them. The CDR3 reads CAISEFGGTNYGYTF. Here the CDR3 DNA reads TGTGCCATCAGTGAGTTTGGGGGGACTAACTATGGCTACACCTTC.

The CDR3 sequence: CASSLALGSYNSPLHF. DNA of the CDR3: TGTGCCAGCAGCTTAGCTCTCGGCTCCTATAATTCACCCCTCCACTTT. The V and J genes are TRBV11-2 and TRBJ1-6, with D unclear. CDR3 size: 16 residues. Trimming stripped 1 base from V and 0 bases from J, with 7 bases between. Germline values: CDR1 SGHAT, CDR2 FQNNGV.